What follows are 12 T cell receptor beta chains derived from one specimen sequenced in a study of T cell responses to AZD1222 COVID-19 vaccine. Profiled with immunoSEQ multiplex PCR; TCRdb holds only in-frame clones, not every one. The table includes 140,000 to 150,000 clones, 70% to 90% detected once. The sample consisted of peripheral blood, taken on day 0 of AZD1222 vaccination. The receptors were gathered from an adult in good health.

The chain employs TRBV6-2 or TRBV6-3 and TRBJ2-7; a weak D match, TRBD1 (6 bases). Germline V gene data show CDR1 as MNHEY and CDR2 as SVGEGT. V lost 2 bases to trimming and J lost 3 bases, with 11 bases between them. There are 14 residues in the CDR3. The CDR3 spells CASSYLRGNYEQYF. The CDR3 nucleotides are TGTGCCAGCAGTTACCTCAGGGGCAACTACGAGCAGTACTTC.

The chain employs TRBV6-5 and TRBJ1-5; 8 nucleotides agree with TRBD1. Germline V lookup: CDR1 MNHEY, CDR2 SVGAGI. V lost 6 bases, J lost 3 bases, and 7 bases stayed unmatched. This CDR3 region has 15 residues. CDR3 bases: TGTGCCAGCAGGGCGGACAGGGCTCCCAATCAGCCCCAGCATTTT. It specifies CASRADRAPNQPQHF.

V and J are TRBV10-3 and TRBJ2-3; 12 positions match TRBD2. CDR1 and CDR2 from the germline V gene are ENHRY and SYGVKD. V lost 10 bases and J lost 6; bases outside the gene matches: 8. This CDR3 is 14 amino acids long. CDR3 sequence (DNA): TGTGCCACAAGACTAGCGGGGGTTCAGGATACGCAGTATTTT. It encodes CATRLAGVQDTQYF.

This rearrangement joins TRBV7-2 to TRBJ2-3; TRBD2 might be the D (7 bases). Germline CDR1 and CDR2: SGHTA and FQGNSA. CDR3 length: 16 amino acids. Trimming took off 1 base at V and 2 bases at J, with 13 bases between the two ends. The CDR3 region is CASSLEGGGITDTQYF. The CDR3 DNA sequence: TGTGCCAGCAGCTTAGAAGGGGGGGGTATCACAGATACGCAGTATTTT.

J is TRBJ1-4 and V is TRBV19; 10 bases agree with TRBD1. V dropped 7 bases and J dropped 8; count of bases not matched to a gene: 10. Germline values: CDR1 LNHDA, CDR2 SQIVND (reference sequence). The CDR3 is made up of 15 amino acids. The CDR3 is CASTSAGTGEEKLFF. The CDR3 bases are TGTGCCAGTACCTCCGCCGGGACAGGGGAGGAAAAACTGTTTTTT.

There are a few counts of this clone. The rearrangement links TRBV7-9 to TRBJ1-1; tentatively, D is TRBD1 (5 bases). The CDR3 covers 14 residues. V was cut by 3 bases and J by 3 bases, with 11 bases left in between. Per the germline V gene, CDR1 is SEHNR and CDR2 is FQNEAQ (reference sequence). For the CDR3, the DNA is TGTGCCAGCAGCTTCACATCAGGGTACACTGAAGCTTTCTTT. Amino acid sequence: CASSFTSGYTEAFF.

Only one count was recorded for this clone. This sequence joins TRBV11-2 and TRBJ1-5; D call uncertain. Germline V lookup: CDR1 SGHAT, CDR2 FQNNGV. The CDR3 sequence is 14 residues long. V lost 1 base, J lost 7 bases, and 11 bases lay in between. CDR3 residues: CASSLGARSQPQHF. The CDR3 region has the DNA TGTGCCAGCAGCTTAGGGGCCCGGAGCCAGCCCCAGCATTTT.

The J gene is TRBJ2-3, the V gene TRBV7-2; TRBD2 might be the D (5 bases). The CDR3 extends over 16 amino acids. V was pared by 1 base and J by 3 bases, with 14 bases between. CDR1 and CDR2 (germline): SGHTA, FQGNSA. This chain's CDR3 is CASSLGRTRTTDTQYF. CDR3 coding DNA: TGTGCCAGCAGCTTAGGGAGGACGCGGACTACAGATACGCAGTATTTT. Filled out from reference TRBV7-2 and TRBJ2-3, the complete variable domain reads GAGVSQSPSNKVTEKGKDVELRCDPISGHTALYWYRQSLGQGLEFLIYFQGNSAPDKSGLPSDRFSAERTGGSVSTLTIQRTQQEDSAVYLCASSLGRTRTTDTQYFGPGTRLTVL.

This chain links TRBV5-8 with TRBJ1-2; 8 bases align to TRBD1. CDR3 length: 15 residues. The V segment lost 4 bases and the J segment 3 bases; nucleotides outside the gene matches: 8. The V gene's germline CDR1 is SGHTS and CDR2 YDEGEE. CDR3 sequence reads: CASSVGTGVDYGYTF. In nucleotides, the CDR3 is TGTGCCAGCAGCGTGGGGACAGGCGTTGACTATGGCTACACCTTC.

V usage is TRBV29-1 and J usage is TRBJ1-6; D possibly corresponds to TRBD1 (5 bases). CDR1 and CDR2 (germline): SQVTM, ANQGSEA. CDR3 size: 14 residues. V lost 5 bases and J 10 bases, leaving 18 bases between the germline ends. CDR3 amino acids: CSVREAGSTSPLHF. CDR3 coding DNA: TGCAGCGTTCGGGAGGCAGGGAGCACATCACCCCTCCACTTT.

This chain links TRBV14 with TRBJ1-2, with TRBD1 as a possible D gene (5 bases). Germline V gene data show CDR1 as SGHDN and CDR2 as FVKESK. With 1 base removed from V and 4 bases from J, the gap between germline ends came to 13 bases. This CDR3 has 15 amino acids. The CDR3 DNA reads TGTGCCAGCAGCCAAGGGTCACAGGTTTCCTATGGCTACACCTTC. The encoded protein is CASSQGSQVSYGYTF.

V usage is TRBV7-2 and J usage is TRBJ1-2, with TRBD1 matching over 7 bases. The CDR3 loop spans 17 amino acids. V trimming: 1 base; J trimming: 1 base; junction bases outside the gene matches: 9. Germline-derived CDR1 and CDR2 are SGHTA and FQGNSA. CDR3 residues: CASSLGGTAPLNYGYTF. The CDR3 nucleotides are TGTGCCAGCAGCTTAGGAGGGACAGCTCCCCTTAACTATGGCTACACCTTC.